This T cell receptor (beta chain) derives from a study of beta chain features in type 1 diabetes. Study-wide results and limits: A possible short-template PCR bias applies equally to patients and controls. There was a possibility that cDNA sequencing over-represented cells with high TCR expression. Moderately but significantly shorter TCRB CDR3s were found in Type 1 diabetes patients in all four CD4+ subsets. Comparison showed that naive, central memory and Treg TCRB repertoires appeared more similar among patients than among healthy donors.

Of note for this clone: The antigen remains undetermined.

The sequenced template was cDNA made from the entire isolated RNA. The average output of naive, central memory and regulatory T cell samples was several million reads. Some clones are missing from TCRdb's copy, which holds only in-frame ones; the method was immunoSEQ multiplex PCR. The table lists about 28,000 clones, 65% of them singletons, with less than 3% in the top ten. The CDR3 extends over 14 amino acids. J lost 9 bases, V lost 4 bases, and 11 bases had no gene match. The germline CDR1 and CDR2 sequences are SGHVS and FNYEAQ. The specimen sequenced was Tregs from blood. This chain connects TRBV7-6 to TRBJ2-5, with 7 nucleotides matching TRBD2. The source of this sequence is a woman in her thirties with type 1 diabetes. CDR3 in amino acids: CASSSDLRGGAQYF. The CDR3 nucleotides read TGTGCCAGCAGCTCTGATCTGCGGGGAGGGGCCCAGTACTTC.